These T cell receptor beta chains were read from a single sample in a study of cytomegalovirus exposure and HLA in healthy donors. Assay: immunoSEQ multiplex PCR; the TCRdb copy retains only in-frame clones and omits some. The sample contains roughly 71,000 clones, 94% of which appear only once. Sequencing was done on a sample of PBMCs. The origin of the receptors is a young woman in good health and CMV-seronegative. CDR3s include the opening cysteine and the closing phenylalanine or tryptophan. A D gene is named only where the DNA matches it firmly. Clone sizes are given selectively: once, few, many, or a class where the clone is expanded.

CDR3 protein	CDR3 DNA	V gene	J gene	clone size	D gene
CASSLTVIKNIQYF	TGTGCCAGCAGCTTGACAGTCATCAAAAACATTCAGTACTTC	TRBV6-4	TRBJ2-4	NA	NA
CASRRQGAYSGELFF	TGTGCCAGCAGGAGACAGGGGGCGTATTCCGGGGAGCTGTTTTTT	TRBV6-7	TRBJ2-2	NA	TRBD1
CASSLVAEQYF	TGTGCCAGCAGCTTAGTAGCCGAGCAGTACTTC	TRBV7-9	TRBJ2-7	NA	NA
CASSNRGTEAFF	TGTGCCAGCAGCAACAGGGGCACTGAAGCTTTCTTT	TRBV7-8	TRBJ1-1	NA	TRBD1
CASSLTGGRDSYEQYF	TGTGCCAGCAGCTTGACAGGGGGACGAGATTCCTACGAGCAGTACTTC	TRBV7-3	TRBJ2-7	NA	TRBD1
CASSPNRGHEQYF	TGTGCCAGCTCACCAAACAGGGGCCACGAGCAGTACTTC	TRBV18	TRBJ2-7	once	TRBD1
CASSLSPGRGGYEQYF	TGTGCCAGCAGTTTATCGCCGGGGCGGGGGGGCTACGAGCAGTACTTC	TRBV27	TRBJ2-7	NA	TRBD2
CASRIFRDRAEQFF	TGTGCCAGCAGAATTTTCCGGGACAGGGCTGAGCAGTTCTTC	TRBV6-5	TRBJ2-1	NA	TRBD1
CASSRQGIGTDTQYF	TGCGCCAGCAGCCGACAGGGGATTGGCACAGATACGCAGTATTTT	TRBV4-1	TRBJ2-3	NA	TRBD1
CASSTQGAGGYTF	TGTGCCAGCAGCACACAGGGGGCTGGCGGCTACACCTTC	TRBV9	TRBJ1-2	NA	TRBD1
CASSSLMNTEAFF	TGTGCCAGCAGTTCCCTAATGAACACTGAAGCTTTCTTT	TRBV27	TRBJ1-1	once	NA
CASSVVDGTGTDTQYF	TGTGCCAGCAGCGTAGTAGACGGAACAGGCACAGATACGCAGTATTTT	TRBV9	TRBJ2-3	NA	NA
CASTEGAGETQYF	TGTGCCAGCACCGAAGGGGCGGGGGAGACCCAGTACTTC	TRBV2	TRBJ2-5	NA	NA
CASSFPGGLGGGLQETQYF	TGTGCCAGCAGTTTTCCAGGCGGTTTAGGGGGGGGGCTACAAGAGACCCAGTACTTC	TRBV28	TRBJ2-5	NA	NA
CASSDEGAGGRGQYF	TGCGCCAGCAGCGACGAAGGGGCGGGAGGGCGTGGGCAGTACTTC	TRBV5-1	TRBJ2-7	NA	TRBD2
CASSAGLAPYEQYF	TGTGCCAGCAGCGCGGGACTAGCGCCCTACGAGCAGTACTTC	TRBV2	TRBJ2-7	NA	TRBD2
CASSLAGGKGYEQYF	TGTGCCAGCAGCCTAGCGGGGGGCAAGGGCTACGAGCAGTACTTC	TRBV6-5	TRBJ2-7	NA	TRBD2
CASSLEGALHYNEQFF	TGTGCCAGCAGCCTAGAAGGGGCACTACATTACAATGAGCAGTTCTTC	TRBV9	TRBJ2-1	NA	NA
CASSYSQGSAEAFF	TGTGCCAGCAGCTACTCACAGGGCAGCGCTGAAGCTTTCTTT	TRBV6-5	TRBJ1-1	NA	NA
CASSIRGGTEAFF	TGTGCCAGCAGCATCAGGGGAGGGACTGAAGCTTTCTTT	TRBV6-5	TRBJ1-1	NA	NA